A single sample gave rise to the 21 T cell receptor beta chains below, sequenced in a study of identical twins. TCRdb processed the 5' RACE reads anew with MiXCR; each CDR3 protein has one entry. The sample lists a few hundred thousand distinct CDR3 sequences; 20% to 25% were seen once. These data were also reused for a study on T cells expressing NK-cell markers.

Material: CD4+ T cells sorted from blood. These receptors all come from a woman aged 18-35 years in good health.

This clonotype has just a few counts. The chain has TRBV9 and TRBJ1-2; maybe TRBD1 (5 bases). CDR3 length equals 12 residues. Germline V gene data show CDR1 as SGDLS and CDR2 as YYNGEE. The germline V and J ends were trimmed by 3 bases and 6 bases, with 9 bases remaining between them. In DNA, the CDR3 is TGTGCCAGCAGCGCGGGGGTTCATGGCTACACCTTC. Translating gives CASSAGVHGYTF.

The genes are TRBV13 and TRBJ2-5; D is possibly TRBD1 or TRBD2 (5 bases each). From germline, CDR1 is PRHDT and CDR2 FYEKMQ (reference sequence). The CDR3 totals 13 residues. V was clipped by 3 bases and J by 10 bases, with 15 bases between them. The DNA for the CDR3 is TGTGCCAGCAGCTTCGCCAGGCCGGGGCACCAGTACTTC. Translating it yields CASSFARPGHQYF.

The chain carries TRBV20-1 and TRBJ2-7; TRBD1 aligns across 8 bases. J lost 3 bases, V lost 3 bases, and 10 bases had no gene match. The length of the CDR3 is 15 residues. CDR1 DFQATT and CDR2 SNEGSKA come from the germline V gene (reference sequence). The CDR3 is CSARPGTGFYYEQYF. As DNA, the CDR3 is TGCAGTGCTAGGCCGGGGACAGGCTTTTACTACGAGCAGTACTTC.

Ten or more counts support this clonotype. The chain employs TRBV5-1 and TRBJ2-1, with TRBD2 matching 14 bases. The V gene end was trimmed by 0 bases and the J gene end by 5 bases; junction bases not matched to a gene: 1. The germline V gene encodes CDR1 SGHRS and CDR2 YFSETQ. The CDR3 has 16 residues. The CDR3: CASSLGGLAGDNEQFF. CDR3 in DNA: TGCGCCAGCAGCTTGGGGGGACTAGCGGGGGACAATGAGCAGTTCTTC.

The gene calls are TRBV5-1 and TRBJ1-1; D gene uncertain. The V gene's germline CDR1 is SGHRS and CDR2 YFSETQ. The CDR3 loop spans 14 amino acids. V lost 0 bases, J lost 5 bases, and 11 bases lay in between. The CDR3 nucleotides are TGCGCCAGCAGCTTGGAGTCGGTAGGGACTGAAGCTTTCTTT. It encodes CASSLESVGTEAFF.

The J gene is TRBJ2-7, the V gene TRBV10-3; 7 bases align to TRBD1. Trimming removed 6 bases from V and 7 bases from J; junction bases left unmatched: 9. From germline, CDR1 is ENHRY and CDR2 SYGVKD. This CDR3 is built from 13 residues. The CDR3 here is CAISNTGVEEQYF. CDR3 DNA sequence: TGTGCCATCAGCAATACAGGGGTTGAGGAGCAGTACTTC.

This clonotype was counted a few times. The genes are TRBV18 and TRBJ2-7, with 9 bases fitting TRBD1. V shed 3 bases and J 0 bases; nucleotides not matched to a gene: 6. The CDR3 spans 16 residues. Germline CDR1 and CDR2: KGHSH and LQKENI. CDR3 residues: CASSPPGTGFSYEQYF. CDR3 nucleotides: TGTGCCAGCTCACCGCCCGGGACAGGGTTCTCCTACGAGCAGTACTTC.

The chain employs TRBV15 and TRBJ2-1; 12 bases align to TRBD1. The CDR3 runs to 18 residues. After removal of 1 base from V and 7 bases from J, the junction contained 11 bases not matched to a gene. Per germline, CDR1 LNHNV and CDR2 YYDKDF (reference sequence). The CDR3, as DNA: TGTGCCACCAGCAGAGTAGTTGGGACAGGGGGCGCCTGGAATGAGCAGTTCTTC. This translates into CATSRVVGTGGAWNEQFF.

This clonotype was seen more than once but under ten times. This rearrangement joins TRBV9 to TRBJ2-7; 7 bases line up with TRBD2. The CDR3 length is 15 residues. J was trimmed by 3 bases and V by 2 bases; bases with no gene match: 8. In germline, CDR1 is SGDLS, CDR2 YYNGEE. The CDR3 protein is CASSVQPAGHYEQYF. CDR3 bases: TGTGCCAGCAGCGTCCAACCAGCGGGGCACTACGAGCAGTACTTC.

This clonotype was recorded a few times. CDR3 amino acids: CAISEFRSSYEQYF. The CDR3 DNA reads TGTGCCATCAGTGAGTTCCGGAGCTCCTACGAGCAGTACTTC. The V and J genes are TRBV10-3 and TRBJ2-7; D not certain. V lost 1 base and J lost 0, with 7 bases in between. CDR3 size: 14 residues. From germline, CDR1 is ENHRY and CDR2 SYGVKD.

Notes on this clonotype: Mismatch with germline at one junction end may stem from a read error. The chain joins TRBV6-1 to TRBJ2-7, with TRBD1 identical over 7 bases. Germline V gene lookup returns CDR1 MNHNS and CDR2 SASEGT. CDR3 length: 14 amino acids. The CDR3 here is CASSPGTVSHEQYF. The CDR3 nucleotides read TGTGCCAGCAGTCCCGGGACAGTCTCCCACGAGCAGTACTTC.

The genes are TRBV20-1 and TRBJ2-3; D is ambiguous. The CDR3 sequence is 13 residues long. The V end lost 4 bases, the J end lost 3 bases, and 11 bases lay between the germline ends. CDR1 is DFQATT, CDR2 SNEGSKA, per germline (reference sequence). For the CDR3, the DNA is TGCAGTGCTAAGACGCTAGAGACAGATACGCAGTATTTT. It specifies CSAKTLETDTQYF.

The V gene is TRBV7-7, the J gene TRBJ2-2, with D possibly matching TRBD2 (5 bases). The V end was cut by 1 base, the J end by 5 bases, with 11 bases between. The CDR3 spans 15 residues. The germline CDR1 and CDR2 sequences are SSHAT and FNYEAQ (reference sequence). The CDR3 here is CASSLEGDKTGELFF. The CDR3 DNA follows: TGTGCCAGCAGCTTAGAGGGAGACAAGACCGGGGAGCTGTTTTTT.

The chain recombines TRBV5-1 with TRBJ2-3, with D possibly being TRBD1 or TRBD2 (6 bases each). Trimming took 0 bases from V and 1 from J, leaving 15 bases between them. In germline, CDR1 is SGHRS, CDR2 YFSETQ. This CDR3 is 17 amino acids long. The CDR3 here is CASSLAGGVGGTDTQYF. The CDR3 DNA is TGCGCCAGCAGCTTGGCCGGGGGCGTAGGGGGCACAGATACGCAGTATTTT.

This clonotype was seen a single time. The gene calls are TRBV9 and TRBJ2-5; weak D call: TRBD2 (5 bases). Germline CDR1 reads SGDLS; CDR2 reads YYNGEE. This CDR3 has 13 amino acids. V lost 6 bases to trimming and J lost 4 bases, with 13 bases between them. The CDR3 DNA is TGTGCCAGCAACCGAAGAGGAGGAGAGACCCAGTACTTC. This encodes CASNRRGGETQYF.

This clonotype was seen a handful of times. V gene TRBV6-4 combines with J gene TRBJ1-5; TRBD1 matches 7 bases. There are 13 residues in the CDR3. Germline trimming cut 8 bases from V and 4 bases from J; bases unmatched to any gene: 5. Germline CDR1 and CDR2: MRHNA and SNTAGT. CDR3 DNA: TGTGCCAGCGCCGGGACAGTTAATCAGCCCCAGCATTTT. This gives the protein CASAGTVNQPQHF.

The chain is built from TRBV7-9 and TRBJ2-1, with a weak D call TRBD1 (6 bases). This CDR3 is 12 amino acids long. CDR1 is SEHNR and CDR2 is FQNEAQ in the germline V gene (reference sequence). V lost 3 bases, J lost 11 bases, and 11 bases lay in between. The DNA for the CDR3 is TGTGCCAGCAGCTTCTCGGACAGCAAGCAGTTCTTC. Protein product: CASSFSDSKQFF.

The chain couples TRBV11-2 to TRBJ2-1, with 12 bases aligning to TRBD2. Trimming at V came to 5 bases and at J to 7 bases, leaving 6 bases not matched to a gene. The CDR3 runs to 15 residues. Germline V lookup: CDR1 SGHAT, CDR2 FQNNGV. The CDR3 nucleotides are TGTGCCAGCAGCGTGACTAGCGGGGGAGAAAATGAGCAGTTCTTC. This gives the protein CASSVTSGGENEQFF.

This clonotype was recorded at least ten times. The chain recombines TRBV5-1 with TRBJ1-1, with D possibly matching TRBD1 (6 bases). The CDR3 loop spans 15 amino acids. Trimming took 4 bases from V and 3 from J, leaving 16 bases between them. The germline V gene has CDR1 SGHRS and CDR2 YFSETQ. The chain's CDR3 is CASSVGASSDTEAFF. For the CDR3, the DNA is TGCGCCAGCAGCGTGGGGGCAAGCTCGGACACTGAAGCTTTCTTT. The full variable domain, with the rest looked up from reference TRBV5-1 and TRBJ1-1, is KAGVTQTPRYLIKTRGQQVTLSCSPISGHRSVSWYQQTPGQGLQFLFEYFSETQRNKGNFPGRFSGRQFSNSRSEMNVSTLELGDSALYLCASSVGASSDTEAFFGQGTRLTVV.

V gene TRBV10-3 combines with J gene TRBJ2-2; 9 nucleotides agree with TRBD2. Unmatched junction bases numbered 12, after V lost 8 bases and J lost 2 bases. Germline V gives CDR1 ENHRY, CDR2 SYGVKD. The CDR3 spans 17 residues. DNA of the CDR3: TGTGCCATCCCTGCGGGGCTAGCGGGGACCAACACCGGGGAGCTGTTTTTT. It codes for CAIPAGLAGTNTGELFF.

The chain recombines TRBV5-1 with TRBJ2-7; 10 bases match TRBD2. This CDR3 has 16 amino acids. CDR1 is SGHRS, CDR2 YFSETQ, per germline. The junction had 3 bases not matched to a gene; V was cut back by 0 bases and J by 0 bases. CDR3 sequence (DNA): TGCGCCAGCAGCTTGGCCGTAGCGGGAGGCTCCTACGAGCAGTACTTC. Translated: CASSLAVAGGSYEQYF.